Sequencing of this TCR beta chain was carried out in a study of blood T cell repertoires in COVID-19 (TCRdb year 2020). Study-wide context: Samples covering the acute and convalescent phases of COVID-19 were provided by collaborators in the United States, Italy and Spain. The material from the prospective study consisted of cDNA or gDNA derived from T cells, B-cell-depleted T cells, or PBMCs. The dataset comprised deeply sampled blood TCRbeta repertoires from subjects exposed to, actively infected with, or recovered from COVID-19. The repertoires were released in a freely available public database meant as a resource for research on the immune response to SARS-CoV-2. Samples came from the ongoing ImmuneRACE study (first 160 participants) plus 1,254 subjects from 6 global collaborators. Nearly every sample came with metadata listing a de-identified subject ID, COVID-19 status, age in years and sex. Where HLA class I and class II types were available, the types were taken from metadata supplied by the sample provider, not from assay-based typing.

TCRbeta CDR3 regions were amplified from genomic DNA using the immunoSEQ Assay, a bias-controlled multiplex PCR. The authors' analysis ran thus. Nucleated cell counts per sample were estimated from amplification of reference gene primers within the assay. Sequence reads were collapsed and filtered to measure the absolute abundance of every unique TCRbeta CDR3 rearrangement. For each sample, productive Simpson clonality was calculated as the square root of Simpson's diversity index across productive rearrangements. TCRdb carries this immuneACCESS record with in-frame sequences only. Its versions omit some clonotypes, under half of them owing to an unresolved V gene in the studies checked, with the rest unexplained. V, J and clone size reflect that table, while D and trimming were determined from the DNA. This sample has about 250,000 clones in its table, and around 82% of those were observed once. Together, the top ten hold approximately 14% of the sample.

Based on the germline V gene (reference sequence), the CDR1 and CDR2 sequences are SGHKS and YYEKEE. From its cysteine to its phenylalanine, the CDR3 spans 14 amino acids. Of all the DNA, just the CDR3 is kept, 42 bases in frame from base 1. The V and J ends are trimmed by 4 bases and 7 bases, leaving 17 bases between them. In Seattle, one collaborating source enrolled patients while the infection was active and tracked those patients longitudinally over the course of disease. Collaborating institutions collected whole blood in K2EDTA tubes following their own protocols. Collaborator samples were shipped for TCRbeta analysis as frozen whole blood, isolated PBMCs, or DNA extracted from either sample type. Results the study describes overall, beyond this receptor: The quantity of clinical and demographic metadata differed by source and by participant and was supplied without curation.

Comments on this clone: Its target antigen remains unknown. Base qualities are not recorded, but no much larger clone differs from it by a single base.

Source material: peripheral blood. The chain joins TRBV5-5 to TRBJ1-2; TRBD1 is perhaps the D gene, given 5 matching bases. This TCR was sampled from a person aged 65-85 years with COVID-19, enrolled during active disease. The base sequence is TGTGCCAGCAGCCTGGGGACTGGGAGTTTTGGCTACACCTTC. Translated, this is CASSLGTGSFGYTF. With all but the CDR3 taken from the reference TRBV5-5 and TRBJ1-2 genes, the full variable domain is: DAGVTQSPTHLIKTRGQQVTLRCSPISGHKSVSWYQQVLGQGPQFIFQYYEKEERGRGNFPDRFSARQFPNYSSELNVNALLLGDSALYLCASSLGTGSFGYTFGSGTRLTVV.